This T cell receptor beta chain was captured in a study of cytomegalovirus exposure and HLA in healthy donors. In the case of this clone: The antigen remains unidentified.

Study-level findings and limits: Apart from CMV serostatus, no immune exposure information was available. Based on reports, TCR beta sequences accurately predicted HLA-A and HLA-B alleles for most subjects. The dataset shows that most TCR sequences were rare, while some public TCRs occurred in many donors. In a later analysis, donors in an Asian-associated ancestry cluster reportedly had fewer N-insertions in productive TCRs than the cohort mean.

Germline V lookup: CDR1 SGHTA, CDR2 FQGNSA. This CDR3 comprises 12 residues. V lost 1 base to trimming and J lost 6 bases, with 7 bases between them. With 60 Vbeta and 13 Jbeta primers, the PCR was carried out. Some clones are missing from TCRdb's copy, which holds only in-frame ones; the method was immunoSEQ multiplex PCR. The sample contains 250,000 to 350,000 clones, roughly 88% of which appear only once. Sequenced: PBMCs. The chain carries TRBV7-2 and TRBJ2-7; D not certain. This TCR came from a middle-aged man in good health and CMV-seropositive. In DNA form, the CDR3 reads TGTGCCAGCAGCTTAGGGGCCTCCGAGCAGTACTTC. This sequence encodes CASSLGASEQYF.